Below, 14 T cell receptor beta chains from the same sample are listed, as sequenced in a study of control samples from healthy donors and cancer patients. Sequenced by immunoSEQ multiplex PCR; TCRdb stores in-frame clones only, minus some. The sample shows nearly 200,000 clones, roughly nine tenths of them seen only once. The sample was blood. The receptors stem from a man aged 25-45 years in good health.

This rearrangement joins TRBV4-2 to TRBJ2-1, with 16 nucleotides matching TRBD2. The length of the CDR3 is 18 residues. Germline lookup yields CDR1 LGHNA and CDR2 YNFKEQ. The trim removed 6 bases at V and 0 bases at J, leaving 5 bases unmatched. The DNA for the CDR3 is TGTGCCAGCAGGAAGGGACTAGCGGGGGGGAGCTCCTACAATGAGCAGTTCTTC. Protein: CASRKGLAGGSSYNEQFF.

The chain carries TRBV5-6 and TRBJ2-3; 14 bases are shared with TRBD2. This CDR3 has 14 residues. The germline V gene encodes CDR1 SGHDT and CDR2 YYEEEE. Trimming removed 9 bases from V and 4 bases from J; junction bases left unmatched: 4. This chain's CDR3 is CATLTSGGADTQYF. The CDR3, as DNA: TGTGCCACCCTGACTAGCGGGGGGGCAGATACGCAGTATTTT.

For the CDR3, the DNA is TGTGCCTGGAGTGTACTGTACGGGACAGGGATCGTCGAACAGTACTTC. Its translation is CAWSVLYGTGIVEQYF. This chain joins TRBV30 and TRBJ2-7; 9 bases line up with TRBD1. Unmatched junction bases numbered 16, after V lost 0 bases and J lost 10 bases. The CDR3 sequence is 16 residues long. Germline lookup yields CDR1 GTSNPN and CDR2 SVGIG (reference sequence).

This rearrangement joins TRBV25-1 to TRBJ2-1; the match to TRBD1 covers 8 bases. Germline trimming cut 3 bases from V and 7 bases from J; bases unmatched to any gene: 8. Germline CDR1 reads MGHDK; CDR2 reads SYGVNS. The CDR3 length is 15 residues. The DNA of the CDR3 is TGTGCCAGCAGTGAGAGTCTACAGGGGGGAAATGAGCAGTTCTTC. The encoded protein is CASSESLQGGNEQFF.

V usage is TRBV25-1 and J usage is TRBJ2-1; 7 bases align to TRBD1. The length of the CDR3 is 12 residues. The junction had 1 base not matched to a gene; V was cut back by 5 bases and J by 6 bases. Germline V lookup: CDR1 MGHDK, CDR2 SYGVNS. The CDR3 sequence: CASSQGVNEQFF. The CDR3 region has the DNA TGTGCCAGCAGTCAGGGGGTCAATGAGCAGTTCTTC.

As to this clone: The junction differs from germline at one of its ends, possibly a read error. The CDR3: CSARTGKPF. The CDR3 bases are TGCAGTGCTAGGACTGGGAAACCCTTT. This chain joins TRBV20-1 and TRBJ1-6; D call uncertain. The germline V gene encodes CDR1 DFQATT and CDR2 SNEGSKA (reference sequence). There are 9 residues in the CDR3.

This sequence joins TRBV27 and TRBJ2-2; 8 bases align to TRBD1. V dropped 3 bases and J dropped 6; count of bases not matched to a gene: 18. Germline CDR1 and CDR2: MNHEY and SMNVEV (reference sequence). CDR3 length: 19 residues. This chain's CDR3 is CASSFGKFVRTGNSGELFF. CDR3 in DNA: TGTGCCAGCAGTTTTGGAAAGTTTGTGCGGACAGGGAATTCCGGGGAGCTGTTTTTT.

V gene TRBV9 combines with J gene TRBJ1-2; D gene uncertain. The germline V gene has CDR1 SGDLS and CDR2 YYNGEE. V was pared by 4 bases and J by 4 bases, with 14 bases between. The CDR3 length is 14 residues. The CDR3 bases are TGTGCCAGCAGCCCCAAAGGGTCAGCCTATGGCTACACCTTC. Translated, it gives CASSPKGSAYGYTF. The entire variable domain, with the rest obtained from reference TRBV9 and TRBJ1-2, is as follows: DSGVTQTPKHLITATGQRVTLRCSPRSGDLSVYWYQQSLDQGLQFLIQYYNGEERAKGNILERFSAQQFPDLHSELNLSSLELGDSALYFCASSPKGSAYGYTFGSGTRLTVV.

This clone has just one count. The J gene is TRBJ2-1, the V gene TRBV5-8; 7 bases are shared with TRBD2. Germline CDR1 SGHTS, CDR2 YDEGEE. The J segment lost 5 bases and the V segment lost 2 bases, leaving 1 base of the junction unmatched. The CDR3 is 13 residues long. CDR3 in amino acids: CASSLRGDNEQFF. CDR3 nucleotide sequence: TGTGCCAGCAGCTTACGGGGGGACAATGAGCAGTTCTTC.

This CDR3 reads CATSRDWAGLALPYEQYF. The CDR3 nucleotides are TGTGCCACCAGCAGAGATTGGGCGGGACTAGCTCTTCCCTACGAGCAGTACTTC. The chain links TRBV15 to TRBJ2-7; 9 nucleotides line up with TRBD2. The CDR3 runs to 18 residues. Germline V gene lookup returns CDR1 LNHNV and CDR2 YYDKDF (reference sequence). J gave up 2 bases and V 0 bases, and 11 bases lay outside the gene matches. Using reference TRBV15 and TRBJ2-7 for the parts outside the CDR3, the full variable domain is DAMVIQNPRYQVTQFGKPVTLSCSQTLNHNVMYWYQQKSSQAPKLLFHYYDKDFNNEADTPDNFQSRRPNTSFCFLDIRSPGLGDTAMYLCATSRDWAGLALPYEQYFGPGTRLTVT.

In DNA, the CDR3 is TGTGCCAGCAGTTCCAGGACAGGGGATCCCTACGAGCAGTACTTC. Protein sequence: CASSSRTGDPYEQYF. The V and J genes are TRBV27 and TRBJ2-7; TRBD1 matches 9 bases. The CDR3 is 15 residues long. V shed 4 bases, J shed 2 bases, and the junction held 6 bases outside the gene matches. CDR1 is MNHEY and CDR2 is SMNVEV in the germline V gene (reference sequence).

This clone was recorded a few times. The chain employs TRBV5-4 and TRBJ2-5, with D uncertain. The germline V and J ends were trimmed by 0 bases and 5 bases, with 8 bases remaining between them. Germline CDR1 reads SGHNT; CDR2 reads YYREEE (reference sequence). The CDR3 totals 13 residues. The CDR3, as DNA: TGTGCCAGCAGCTTGGGGGAACGGGAGACCCAGTACTTC. Translation gives CASSLGERETQYF.

CDR3 loop: CASSLGGFRSYEQYF. CDR3 DNA: TGTGCCAGCAGCTTAGGTGGGTTTAGGTCGTACGAGCAGTACTTC. The genes are TRBV7-6 and TRBJ2-7; D call uncertain. This CDR3 is 15 amino acids long. CDR1 SGHVS and CDR2 FNYEAQ come from the germline V gene. Between the trimmed V and J ends, which lost 1 base and 4 bases, there was a span of 14 bases. Using reference TRBV7-6 and TRBJ2-7 for the parts outside the CDR3, the full variable domain is GAGVSQSPRYKVTKRGQDVALRCDPISGHVSLYWYRQALGQGPEFLTYFNYEAQQDKSGLPNDRFSAERPEGSISTLTIQRTEQRDSAMYRCASSLGGFRSYEQYFGPGTRLTVT.

V and J are TRBV6-5 and TRBJ1-1; 10 nucleotides align to TRBD1. The CDR3 is 15 amino acids. The germline V gene encodes CDR1 MNHEY and CDR2 SVGAGI. V was clipped by 6 bases and J by 1 base; unmatched bases: 5. CDR3 loop: CASRGGQGRNTEAFF. In DNA, the CDR3 is TGTGCCAGCAGAGGGGGACAGGGGCGGAACACTGAAGCTTTCTTT.